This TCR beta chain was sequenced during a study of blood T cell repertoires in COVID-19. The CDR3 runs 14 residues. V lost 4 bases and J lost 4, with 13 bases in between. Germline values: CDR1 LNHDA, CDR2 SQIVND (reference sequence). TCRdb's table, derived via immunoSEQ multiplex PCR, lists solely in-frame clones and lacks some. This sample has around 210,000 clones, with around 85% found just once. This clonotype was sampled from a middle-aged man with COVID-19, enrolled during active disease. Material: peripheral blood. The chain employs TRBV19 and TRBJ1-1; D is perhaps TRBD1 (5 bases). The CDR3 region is CASSTRGGATEAFF. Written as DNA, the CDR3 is TGTGCCAGTAGTACAAGGGGTGGGGCCACTGAAGCTTTCTTT.